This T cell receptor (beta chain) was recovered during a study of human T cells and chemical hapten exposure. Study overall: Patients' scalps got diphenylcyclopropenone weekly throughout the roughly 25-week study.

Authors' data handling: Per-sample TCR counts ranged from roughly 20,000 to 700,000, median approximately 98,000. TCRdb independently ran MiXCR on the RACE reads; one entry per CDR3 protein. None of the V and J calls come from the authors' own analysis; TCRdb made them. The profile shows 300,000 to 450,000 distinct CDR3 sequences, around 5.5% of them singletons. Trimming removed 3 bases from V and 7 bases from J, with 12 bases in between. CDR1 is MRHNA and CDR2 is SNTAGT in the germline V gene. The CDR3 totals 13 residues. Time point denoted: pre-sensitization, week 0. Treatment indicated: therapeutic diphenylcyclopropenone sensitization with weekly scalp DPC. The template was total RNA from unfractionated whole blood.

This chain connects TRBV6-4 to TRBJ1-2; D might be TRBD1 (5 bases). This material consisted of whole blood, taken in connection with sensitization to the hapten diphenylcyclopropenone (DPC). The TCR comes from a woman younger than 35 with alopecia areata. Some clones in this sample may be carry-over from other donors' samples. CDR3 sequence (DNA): TGTGCCAGCAGTGAAGGTCAGGGAGTTGGCTACACCTTC. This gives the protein CASSEGQGVGYTF.